These 32 T cell receptor beta chains came from one sample sequenced in a study of T cell repertoires in cytomegalovirus infection. One entry per CDR3 protein, called by TCRdb with MiXCR from the reads. The table includes approximately 100,000 distinct CDR3 sequences, less than 55% detected once. The antigens of these receptors remain unknown. The source material was CD8+ T cells from cultured PBMCs, sampled from culture after CMV antigen stimulation. The receptors shown here come from a human donor in good health (CMV status not recorded). Some clones in this sample may be carry-over from other donors' samples.

The chain joins TRBV7-4 to TRBJ1-1, with D maybe TRBD1 (5 bases). V was trimmed by 5 bases and J by 2 bases, leaving 24 bases between them. The CDR3 spans 18 residues. Germline V gene data show CDR1 as SGHVT and CDR2 as SQSDAQ. The CDR3, as DNA: TGTGCCAGCAGCGCCCGGGACCGCTCGGACGGAGGAAACACTGAAGCTTTCTTT. It specifies CASSARDRSDGGNTEAFF.

The chain has TRBV7-9 and TRBJ2-3, with TRBD1 matching over 10 bases. The length of the CDR3 is 13 residues. J was trimmed by 5 bases and V by 6 bases; bases with no gene match: 2. Germline CDR1 and CDR2: SEHNR and FQNEAQ (reference sequence). CDR3 coding DNA: TGTGCCAGCAGAGGGACAGGGGAAGATACGCAGTATTTT. Translation: CASRGTGEDTQYF.

This clonotype came up a few times. The chain combines TRBV5-3 with TRBJ2-1; 14 bases are a match to TRBD2. TRBV5-3 is noted as an ORF with a role that remains uncertain. The V segment lost 8 bases and the J segment 7 bases; nucleotides outside the gene matches: 8. CDR3 length: 15 amino acids. The CDR3 nucleotides read TGTGCCAGCAGCGCGGGACTAGCGGGGGTTAATGAGCAGTTCTTC. Amino acid sequence: CASSAGLAGVNEQFF.

The rearrangement uses TRBV20-1 and TRBJ2-1, with 7 positions matching TRBD2. V gave up 0 bases and J gave up 4 bases; unmatched junction bases: 9. CDR3 length equals 16 residues. CDR1 and CDR2 (germline): DFQATT, SNEGSKA (reference sequence). CDR3 in DNA: TGCAGTGCTAGAGATTTTGGCGGGGGACGATACAATGAGCAGTTCTTC. Residues: CSARDFGGGRYNEQFF.

The gene calls are TRBV19 and TRBJ1-1; D is undetermined. The CDR3 consists of 13 residues. Germline CDR1 reads LNHDA; CDR2 reads SQIVND (reference sequence). V was pared by 3 bases and J by 5 bases, with 10 bases between. The CDR3: CASSMVFSTEAFF. CDR3 DNA sequence: TGTGCCAGTAGTATGGTCTTCAGTACTGAAGCTTTCTTT.

This clonotype has a count of ten or more. This chain connects TRBV7-7 to TRBJ2-3, with D perhaps being TRBD1 or TRBD2 (5 bases each). From germline, CDR1 is SSHAT and CDR2 FNYEAQ (reference sequence). V was shortened by 1 base and J by 3 bases, with 5 bases between the two germline ends. The length of the CDR3 is 13 residues. This CDR3 is CASSLGGTDTQYF. The CDR3 DNA reads as TGTGCCAGCAGCTTAGGGGGGACAGATACGCAGTATTTT.

This clonotype was detected only a few times. The rearrangement joins TRBV5-1 to TRBJ2-3; 9 bases fit TRBD1. The CDR3 sequence is 15 residues long. Germline-derived CDR1 and CDR2 are SGHRS and YFSETQ. Germline trimming cut 4 bases from V and 3 bases from J; bases unmatched to any gene: 6. CDR3 bases: TGCGCCAGCAGCACCCGGGACAGGGCAACAGATACGCAGTATTTT. Encoded protein: CASSTRDRATDTQYF. Complete variable domain (other parts from reference TRBV5-1 and TRBJ2-3): KAGVTQTPRYLIKTRGQQVTLSCSPISGHRSVSWYQQTPGQGLQFLFEYFSETQRNKGNFPGRFSGRQFSNSRSEMNVSTLELGDSALYLCASSTRDRATDTQYFGPGTRLTVL.

This clonotype was counted a single time. The rearrangement links TRBV12-5 to TRBJ2-1; 7 bases line up with TRBD2. Trimming cost V 7 bases and J 4 bases; bases outside gene matches: 13. CDR3 length equals 16 residues. Germline V gene sequence: CDR1 LGHNT, CDR2 FRNRAP. This CDR3 is CASAPMGLPPYNEQFF. In nucleotides, the CDR3 is TGTGCTAGTGCCCCCATGGGACTACCCCCGTACAATGAGCAGTTCTTC.

This clonotype was seen many times. The gene calls are TRBV12-3 or TRBV12-4 and TRBJ2-3, with 10 bases aligning to TRBD2. V shed 1 base, J shed 8 bases, and the junction held 6 bases outside the gene matches. The CDR3 runs 15 residues. The CDR3 region is CASSLGAGGMVTQYF. The CDR3 DNA is TGTGCCAGCAGTTTAGGAGCGGGGGGGATGGTTACGCAGTATTTT.

This clonotype was picked up a small number of times. V gene TRBV7-2 combines with J gene TRBJ2-1; 8 bases agree with TRBD1. Germline-derived CDR1 and CDR2 are SGHTA and FQGNSA. CDR3 size: 20 residues. With V trimmed by 3 bases and J by 4 bases, 20 bases remained unmatched. CDR3 protein: CASSFPRTGKSATLYNEQFF. As DNA, the CDR3 is TGTGCCAGCAGCTTTCCTCGGACAGGGAAATCAGCGACCCTATACAATGAGCAGTTCTTC.

This chain joins TRBV11-2 and TRBJ1-3; weak D call: TRBD1 (5 bases). The CDR3 totals 13 residues. V was trimmed by 2 bases and J by 8 bases, leaving 10 bases between them. Germline assignment: CDR1 SGHAT and CDR2 FQNNGV. CDR3 bases: TGTGCCAGCAGCTTAATACGGGGACACACCATATATTTT. Translation gives CASSLIRGHTIYF. Combining the CDR3 with reference TRBV11-2 and TRBJ1-3 gives the whole variable domain EAGVAQSPRYKIIEKRQSVAFWCNPISGHATLYWYQQILGQGPKLLIQFQNNGVVDDSQLPKDRFSAERLKGVDSTLKIQPAKLEDSAVYLCASSLIRGHTIYFGEGSWLTVV.

The CDR3 protein is CASSKYRNTGELFF. The CDR3 DNA reads TGTGCCAGCAGCAAATACAGGAACACCGGGGAGCTGTTTTTT. The gene calls are TRBV7-9 and TRBJ2-2; D gene unclear. The CDR3 is made up of 14 amino acids. CDR1 is SEHNR and CDR2 is FQNEAQ in the germline V gene (reference sequence). V lost 5 bases to trimming and J lost 1 base, with 8 bases between them. The full variable domain, in which reference TRBV7-9 and TRBJ2-2 provide the parts outside the CDR3, is DTGVSQNPRHKITKRGQNVTFRCDPISEHNRLYWYRQTLGQGPEFLTYFQNEAQLEKSRLLSDRFSAERPKGSFSTLEIQRTEQGDSAMYLCASSKYRNTGELFFGEGSRLTVL.

The chain is built from TRBV7-6 and TRBJ2-3; 12 bases are shared with TRBD2. CDR3 length: 15 residues. Germline-derived CDR1 and CDR2 are SGHVS and FNYEAQ. Losses at the gene ends were 5 bases for V and 3 bases for J; bases not matched to a gene: 3. CDR3 amino acids: CASSPGTSGTDTQYF. Written as DNA, the CDR3 is TGTGCCAGCAGCCCGGGGACTAGCGGGACAGATACGCAGTATTTT.

The chain is built from TRBV7-9 and TRBJ2-1, with D unresolved. Trimming removed 6 bases from V and 8 bases from J, with 20 bases in between. Germline V gives CDR1 SEHNR, CDR2 FQNEAQ (reference sequence). This CDR3 is 15 amino acids long. The CDR3 DNA is TGTGCCAGCAGACCACTACTTTCCCCGACCCATGAGCAGTTCTTC. Translation: CASRPLLSPTHEQFF.

The rearrangement joins TRBV5-4 to TRBJ2-3; unclear D gene. The CDR3 has 16 amino acids. Germline V lookup: CDR1 SGHNT, CDR2 YYREEE (reference sequence). V was clipped by 0 bases and J by 1 base, with 12 bases between them. The CDR3 region has the DNA TGTGCCAGCAGCTTGGGGACCGTCGTGGGCACAGATACGCAGTATTTT. It is translated as CASSLGTVVGTDTQYF. The full variable domain, completed using reference TRBV5-4 and TRBJ2-3, is ETGVTQSPTHLIKTRGQQVTLRCSSQSGHNTVSWYQQALGQGPQFIFQYYREEENGRGNFPPRFSGLQFPNYSSELNVNALELDDSALYLCASSLGTVVGTDTQYFGPGTRLTVL.

The chain joins TRBV6-1 to TRBJ2-7; no definite D call. The CDR3 spans 14 residues. From germline, CDR1 is MNHNS and CDR2 SASEGT. The V and J ends lost 2 bases and 1 base respectively, with 9 bases between them. DNA of the CDR3: TGTGCCAGCAGTGAACTCGGTCTTTCCTACGAGCAGTACTTC. Translating gives CASSELGLSYEQYF.

The table lists this clonotype with a few counts. CDR3 sequence reads: CSARDLGGLNSYEQYF. The CDR3, as DNA: TGCAGTGCTAGAGATCTCGGGGGCTTAAACTCCTACGAGCAGTACTTC. The V and J genes are TRBV20-1 and TRBJ2-7, with D possibly called TRBD1 or TRBD2 (6 bases each). Between the trimmed V and J ends, which lost 0 bases and 0 bases, there was a span of 15 bases. Per germline, CDR1 DFQATT and CDR2 SNEGSKA (reference sequence). This CDR3 comprises 16 residues.

This clonotype was seen a few times. The junction does not match germline at one end; this may be a read error. This chain connects TRBV7-9 to TRBJ1-3; D perhaps matches TRBD1 (6 bases). CDR1 and CDR2 (germline): SEHNR, FQNEAQ (reference sequence). CDR3 length: 13 amino acids. The CDR3 is CASSLSASRTEHF. CDR3 sequence (DNA): TGTGCCAGCAGCTTGTCCGCGAGCCGGACAGAGCATTTT.

The V and J genes are TRBV27 and TRBJ1-5; weak D call: TRBD1 (5 bases). Trimming pared 6 bases from V and 0 bases from J, leaving 18 bases between. This CDR3 has 17 residues. The germline V gene encodes CDR1 MNHEY and CDR2 SMNVEV (reference sequence). For the CDR3, the DNA is TGTGCCAGCAGCCTGGGGACGGGTCTATATAGCAATCAGCCCCAGCATTTT. It codes for CASSLGTGLYSNQPQHF.

This clonotype was counted many times. The CDR3 DNA is TGTGCCACCAGTGATTGGGACCGCACCTACGAGCAGTACTTC. Protein sequence: CATSDWDRTYEQYF. V gene TRBV24-1 combines with J gene TRBJ2-7, with D possibly called TRBD1 or TRBD2 (5 bases each). V dropped 2 bases and J dropped 2 bases, with 9 bases sitting between them. The CDR3 is 14 residues long. Germline values: CDR1 KGHDR, CDR2 SFDVKD.

As DNA, the CDR3 is TGTGCCAGCAGCCCGGCTTGGGGGAACACCGGGGAGCTGTTTTTT. Encoded protein: CASSPAWGNTGELFF. The rearrangement uses TRBV27 and TRBJ2-2; D remains ambiguous. Deletions cut 6 bases from V and 1 base from J, with 12 bases between. This CDR3 is built from 15 residues. Looked up from germline, CDR1 is MNHEY and CDR2 is SMNVEV (reference sequence).

The V call is TRBV12-3 or TRBV12-4, the J call TRBJ1-5; 9 positions match TRBD1. CDR3 size: 15 residues. J lost 4 bases, V lost 5 bases, and 6 bases had no gene match. DNA of the CDR3: TGTGCCAGCAGTATTAGGACAGGGGTAAATCAGCCCCAGCATTTT. It encodes CASSIRTGVNQPQHF.

The chain joins TRBV19 to TRBJ1-1; 7 bases align to TRBD1. The V segment lost 7 bases and the J segment 0 bases; nucleotides outside the gene matches: 5. Germline values: CDR1 LNHDA, CDR2 SQIVND (reference sequence). The CDR3 consists of 14 residues. The chain's CDR3 is CASKQGQLNTEAFF. Written as DNA, the CDR3 is TGTGCCAGTAAACAGGGGCAATTGAACACTGAAGCTTTCTTT.

The chain uses TRBV27 and TRBJ1-6; 9 bases are shared with TRBD1. From germline, CDR1 is MNHEY and CDR2 SMNVEV (reference sequence). The CDR3 has 14 amino acids. The trim removed 6 bases at V and 7 bases at J, leaving 4 bases unmatched. The CDR3 DNA sequence: TGTGCCAGCAGGTCCGGGACAGGGAATTCACCCCTCCACTTT. Translation: CASRSGTGNSPLHF.

This clonotype has more than one count but fewer than ten. V is TRBV7-2 and J is TRBJ2-7, with 9 positions matching TRBD1. This CDR3 has 13 amino acids. Germline-derived CDR1 and CDR2 are SGHTA and FQGNSA. The CDR3 protein is CAGSPDRGYEQYV. CDR3 nucleotides: TGTGCCGGCAGCCCGGACAGGGGTTACGAGCAGTACGTC.

The chain joins TRBV7-6 to TRBJ1-2; D unresolved. Germline loops: CDR1 SGHVS, CDR2 FNYEAQ. The CDR3 is made up of 16 amino acids. Trimming cost V 2 bases and J 2 bases, with 15 bases left between them. This CDR3 is CASSLIPESYNYGYTF. The CDR3 DNA reads TGTGCCAGCAGCTTAATCCCGGAAAGTTACAACTATGGCTACACCTTC.

This clonotype was counted a few times. The V call is TRBV15, the J call TRBJ2-7; no definite D call. Germline V gene sequence: CDR1 LNHNV, CDR2 YYDKDF (reference sequence). V lost 3 bases and J lost 2, with 14 bases in between. This CDR3 has 15 amino acids. The CDR3 loop reads CATSRVGRGPYEQYF. The CDR3 region has the DNA TGTGCCACCAGCAGGGTAGGGCGCGGCCCCTACGAGCAGTACTTC.

This chain links TRBV5-4 with TRBJ1-2, with 8 bases matching TRBD1. This CDR3 comprises 14 residues. V lost 2 bases and J lost 3; bases outside the gene matches: 3. Germline V lookup: CDR1 SGHNT, CDR2 YYREEE (reference sequence). The CDR3 DNA sequence: TGTGCCAGCAGCTTAGACAGGGGTGACTATGGCTACACCTTC. This sequence encodes CASSLDRGDYGYTF.

The rearrangement links TRBV28 to TRBJ2-6, with D possibly matching TRBD2 (5 bases). The CDR3 spans 15 residues. The ends were cut back, 6 bases at V and 3 bases at J, with 12 bases in the middle. Per germline, CDR1 MDHEN and CDR2 SYDVKM. CDR3 sequence (DNA): TGTGCCAGCAGAGTAAGGAGGCTTGGGGCCAACGTCCTGACTTTC. This gives the protein CASRVRRLGANVLTF. The full variable domain, with the rest looked up from reference TRBV28 and TRBJ2-6, is DVKVTQSSRYLVKRTGEKVFLECVQDMDHENMFWYRQDPGLGLRLIYFSYDVKMKEKGDIPEGYSVSREKKERFSLILESASTNQTSMYLCASRVRRLGANVLTFGAGSRLTVL.

This clonotype was seen a handful of times. V usage is TRBV7-6 and J usage is TRBJ2-2; 7 bases are shared with TRBD2. The germline gives CDR1 SGHVS, CDR2 FNYEAQ. The CDR3 runs to 19 residues. The V and J ends lost 0 bases and 1 base, in that order; junction bases with no gene match: 11. CDR3 sequence (DNA): TGTGCCAGCAGCTTAGCCCCCGGTGCGGGCGGGGGGAACACCGGGGAGCTGTTTTTT. It encodes CASSLAPGAGGGNTGELFF.

This clonotype was seen a handful of times. This chain connects TRBV7-6 to TRBJ2-1; D unclear. V was pared by 5 bases and J by 6 bases, with 17 bases between. Germline V lookup: CDR1 SGHVS, CDR2 FNYEAQ. CDR3 length: 15 residues. CDR3 region: CASSQTLSRVNEQFF. The CDR3 nucleotides read TGTGCCAGCAGCCAGACCCTATCCCGGGTCAATGAGCAGTTCTTC.

V is TRBV5-5 and J is TRBJ1-5, with 7 bases aligning to TRBD1. Germline-derived CDR1 and CDR2 are SGHKS and YYEKEE (reference sequence). This CDR3 region has 18 residues. Trimming removed 4 bases from V and 0 bases from J; junction bases left unmatched: 13. CDR3 DNA: TGTGCCAGCAGCCAACTCCCGGGACAGTCCTATAGCAATCAGCCCCAGCATTTT. Amino acid sequence: CASSQLPGQSYSNQPQHF.